This TCR beta chain was recorded in a study of CD8+CD57+ T cells in acquired aplastic anemia listed by TCRdb under 2018. General notes on the study: DNA extracted from sorted CD4+ and CD8+ cells had a mean of about 3 ug, with a range of 0.2 to 27.4 ug. For healthy donor samples, the average read count was roughly 9.9 million for CD4+ cells and roughly 11 million for CD8+ cells. Study-wide findings and limitations: CD8+ Simpson's diversity did not differ significantly between patients and healthy controls (P=0.060). Although 25 to 30 CD8+ CDR3 sequences were shared by patients and controls, these sequences appeared highly expressed in patients and within the immunodominant clones of patients.

TCR repertoires of sorted CD4+ and CD8+ blood T cells from severe aplastic anemia patients and healthy subjects were deep-sequenced in the study. Ficoll-Paque density gradient centrifugation was used to isolate peripheral blood mononuclear cells. Before DNA was extracted, CD4+ and CD8+ T cells were sorted using either FACS or magnetic beads. Profiling of TCR beta VDJ combinations and CDR3 sequences used genomic DNA as the template. An Illumina HiSeq 2000 was the platform used for TCR repertoire sequencing. The authors' analysis ran thus. TRBV/TRBJ rearrangement plots, CDR3 size and DJ length profiles, and Simpson's diversity index were used to evaluate the repertoires. The most abundant DNA sequence in the deep sequencing data was defined as the immunodominant clone. CDR3 amino acid sequences were screened for sharing across subjects and compared with published repertoires and the VDJdb database. TCRdb trimmed the raw reads at Q25, called clones with MiXCR and kept productive beta chains. CDR3 protein sequences are deduplicated, and each keeps its most common genes and DNA. In this record, the V and J calls reflect TCRdb's handling and not the investigators' own analysis. Counted in this sample were a few hundred thousand distinct CDR3 sequences; 34% of them appeared once. 0.9% to 1.2% of the sample is in the top ten clones.

As for this clonotype: The antigen it recognizes is unknown. Nothing much larger sits one base from this clone, and base qualities are not available.

In the germline V gene, CDR1 corresponds to SGHRS and CDR2 to YFSETQ. The trim is 7 bases for V and 0 bases for J, with a gap of 14 bases between the germline ends. Counted from cysteine to phenylalanine, this CDR3 has 16 amino acids. The entry retains the CDR3 DNA only, 48 bases that are in frame from base 1. This clonotype originated in a human donor in good health, serving as a control. Sequenced sample: sorted CD4+, CD8+, or CD8+CD57+ T cells (not recorded which) from PBMCs. The rearranged chain carries TRBV5-1 and TRBJ2-6, with no reliable assignment of the D segment. The CDR3 reads CASAPSLNSGANVLTF. The base sequence is TGCGCCAGCGCGCCAAGTCTCAACTCTGGGGCCAACGTCCTGACTTTC.